This entry lists 15 T cell receptor beta chains sequenced from one sample in a study of T cell responses to AZD1222 COVID-19 vaccine. Data came from immunoSEQ multiplex PCR; TCRdb stores just in-frame clones and leaves some out. In the table there are fewer than 55,000 clones, less than 95% of which are singletons. Sequencing was performed on peripheral blood, taken 28 days after the second AZD1222 dose. The receptors originated from an adult who received the AZD1222 COVID-19 vaccine.

This chain joins TRBV7-2 and TRBJ1-2; D perhaps matches TRBD1 (6 bases). Trimming cost V 2 bases and J 1 base, with 11 bases left between them. Per the germline V gene, CDR1 is SGHTA and CDR2 is FQGNSA. This CDR3 comprises 15 residues. The CDR3 nucleotides read TGTGCCAGCAGCTTAAAGGGGGGCGATAACTATGGCTACACCTTC. It is translated as CASSLKGGDNYGYTF.

The chain joins TRBV30 to TRBJ1-1; D remains ambiguous. The CDR3 has 10 residues. The germline CDR1 and CDR2 sequences are GTSNPN and SVGIG (reference sequence). Trimming shortened V by 5 bases and J by 7 bases, and 8 bases separated the two germline ends. CDR3 sequence: CAWREGEAFF. As DNA, the CDR3 is TGTGCCTGGCGAGAGGGTGAAGCTTTCTTT.

The chain links TRBV6-5 to TRBJ1-3; D is possibly TRBD1 (6 bases). The CDR3 is 14 residues long. The germline CDR1 and CDR2 sequences are MNHEY and SVGAGI. V was shortened by 5 bases and J by 0 bases, with 8 bases between the two germline ends. The CDR3 DNA reads as TGTGCCAGCAGTAGGGGGACCTCTGGAAACACCATATATTTT. Translated: CASSRGTSGNTIYF.

CDR3 DNA: TGTGCCAGCAGTGCTGGCCAGCTCAATCAGCCCCAGCATTTT. This sequence encodes CASSAGQLNQPQHF. This chain links TRBV2 with TRBJ1-5; D is undetermined. V lost 4 bases to trimming and J lost 3 bases, with 10 bases between them. The germline CDR1 and CDR2 sequences are SNHLY and FYNNEI. CDR3 size: 14 residues. The full variable domain, in which reference TRBV2 and TRBJ1-5 provide the parts outside the CDR3, is EPEVTQTPSHQVTQMGQEVILRCVPISNHLYFYWYRQILGQKVEFLVSFYNNEISEKSEIFDDQFSVERPDGSNFTLKIRSTKLEDSAMYFCASSAGQLNQPQHFGDGTRLSIL.

The chain couples TRBV6-5 to TRBJ1-2; 9 nucleotides match TRBD1. After removal of 0 bases from V and 4 bases from J, the junction contained 6 bases not matched to a gene. Germline V gene sequence: CDR1 MNHEY, CDR2 SVGAGI. The CDR3 runs to 16 residues. CDR3: CASSYSILTGGYGYTF. In DNA, the CDR3 is TGTGCCAGCAGTTACTCCATACTGACAGGGGGCTATGGCTACACCTTC.

The chain has TRBV11-2 and TRBJ2-1; 10 bases are a match to TRBD2. The CDR3 is 18 residues long. Germline loops: CDR1 SGHAT, CDR2 FQNNGV. Trimming at V came to 1 base and at J to 0 bases, leaving 6 bases not matched to a gene. In DNA, the CDR3 is TGTGCCAGCAGCTTAGGAGCGGGGGGGAGCAGCTCCTACAATGAGCAGTTCTTC. It is translated as CASSLGAGGSSSYNEQFF.

V usage is TRBV30 and J usage is TRBJ2-5, with 9 bases fitting TRBD1. V gave up 5 bases and J gave up 5 bases; unmatched junction bases: 15. Looked up from germline, CDR1 is GTSNPN and CDR2 is SVGIG (reference sequence). The length of the CDR3 is 16 residues. CDR3 region: CAWDRGIGLRVETQYF. The CDR3, as DNA: TGTGCCTGGGACAGGGGGATCGGCCTAAGGGTGGAGACCCAGTACTTC.

V usage is TRBV10-3 and J usage is TRBJ1-6; 10 positions agree with TRBD1. Germline-derived CDR1 and CDR2 are ENHRY and SYGVKD. V lost 2 bases to trimming and J lost 9 bases; unmatched junction nucleotides: 4. There are 15 residues in the CDR3. This chain's CDR3 is CAISEPWTGGSPLHF. In DNA, the CDR3 is TGTGCCATCAGTGAGCCCTGGACAGGGGGTTCACCCCTCCACTTT.

The chain joins TRBV19 to TRBJ1-3; 7 bases match TRBD1. V lost 4 bases, J lost 0 bases, and 12 bases stayed unmatched. The germline CDR1 and CDR2 sequences are LNHDA and SQIVND (reference sequence). The CDR3 is 18 amino acids. This CDR3 reads CASSTTGATIFSGNTIYF. The CDR3 nucleotides are TGTGCCAGTAGTACTACAGGGGCTACGATCTTCTCTGGAAACACCATATATTTT.

V gene TRBV2 combines with J gene TRBJ1-6, with 7 bases identical to TRBD1. V dropped 6 bases and J dropped 6; count of bases not matched to a gene: 8. Germline V gives CDR1 SNHLY, CDR2 FYNNEI. The CDR3 contains 15 residues. The CDR3 sequence: CASSRGGQGNSPLHF. The CDR3 bases are TGTGCCAGCAGCAGGGGGGGGCAGGGTAATTCACCCCTCCACTTT.

CDR3 loop: CATSGGPGQGKETQYF. DNA of the CDR3: TGTGCCACCAGCGGAGGTCCGGGACAGGGGAAAGAGACCCAGTACTTC. The genes are TRBV24-1 and TRBJ2-5; 10 bases line up with TRBD1. The CDR3 length is 16 residues. Looked up from germline, CDR1 is KGHDR and CDR2 is SFDVKD. The V gene end was trimmed by 7 bases and the J gene end by 3 bases; junction bases not matched to a gene: 10.

The chain joins TRBV6-5 to TRBJ1-3, with 9 nucleotides matching TRBD1. The CDR3 sequence is 14 residues long. V was clipped by 7 bases and J by 7 bases; unmatched bases: 8. Per germline, CDR1 MNHEY and CDR2 SVGAGI. CDR3 in DNA: TGTGCCAGCAACCCCGGGACAGGGTTCAACACCATATATTTT. It codes for CASNPGTGFNTIYF.

This sequence joins TRBV12-3 or TRBV12-4 and TRBJ1-5, with D unresolved. This CDR3 spans 13 amino acids. V lost 3 bases and J 6 bases, leaving 9 bases between the germline ends. The CDR3 loop is CASSFVVFQPQHF. CDR3 nucleotides: TGTGCCAGCAGTTTTGTGGTTTTTCAGCCCCAGCATTTT.

The table lists this clone with a count of one. This rearrangement joins TRBV7-9 to TRBJ1-2; D might be TRBD1 (5 bases). CDR1 is SEHNR, CDR2 FQNEAQ, per germline (reference sequence). Between the trimmed V and J ends, which lost 2 bases and 10 bases, there was a span of 8 bases. The CDR3 extends over 11 amino acids. As DNA, the CDR3 is TGTGCCAGCAGCTTACACAGGAACTACACCTTC. Its translation: CASSLHRNYTF.

The chain has TRBV5-1 and TRBJ1-3; D not resolved. Trimming left V 0 bases short and J 0 bases short, with 4 bases between. This CDR3 is 14 amino acids long. Germline V gene lookup returns CDR1 SGHRS and CDR2 YFSETQ. The CDR3 DNA is TGCGCCAGCAGCTTGGAGGTCTCTGGAAACACCATATATTTT. Its protein is CASSLEVSGNTIYF.